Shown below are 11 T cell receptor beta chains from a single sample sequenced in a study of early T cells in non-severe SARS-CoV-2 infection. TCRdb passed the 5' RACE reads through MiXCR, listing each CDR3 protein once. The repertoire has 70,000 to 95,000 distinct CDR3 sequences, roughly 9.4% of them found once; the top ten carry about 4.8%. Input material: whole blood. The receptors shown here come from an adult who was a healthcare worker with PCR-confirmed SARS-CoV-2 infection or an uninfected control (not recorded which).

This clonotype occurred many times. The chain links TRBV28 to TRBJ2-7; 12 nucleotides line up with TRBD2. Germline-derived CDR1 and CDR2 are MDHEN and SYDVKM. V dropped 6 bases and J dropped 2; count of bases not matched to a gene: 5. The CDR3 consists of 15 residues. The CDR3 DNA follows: TGTGCCAGCAGACTGACTAGCGGGAGCACCTACGAGCAGTACTTC. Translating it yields CASRLTSGSTYEQYF. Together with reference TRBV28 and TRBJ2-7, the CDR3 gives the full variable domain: DVKVTQSSRYLVKRTGEKVFLECVQDMDHENMFWYRQDPGLGLRLIYFSYDVKMKEKGDIPEGYSVSREKKERFSLILESASTNQTSMYLCASRLTSGSTYEQYFGPGTRLTVT.

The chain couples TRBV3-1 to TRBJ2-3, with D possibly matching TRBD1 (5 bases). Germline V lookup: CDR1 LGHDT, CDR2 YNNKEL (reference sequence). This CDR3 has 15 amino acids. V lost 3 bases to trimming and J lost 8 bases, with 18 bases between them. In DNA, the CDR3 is TGTGCCAGCAGCCAGGCAGTGCAGGGTTTAGGTACGCAGTATTTT. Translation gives CASSQAVQGLGTQYF.

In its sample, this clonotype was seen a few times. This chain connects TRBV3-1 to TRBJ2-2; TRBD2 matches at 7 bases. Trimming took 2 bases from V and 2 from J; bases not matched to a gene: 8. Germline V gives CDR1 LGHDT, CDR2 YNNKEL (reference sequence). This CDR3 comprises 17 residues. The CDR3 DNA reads TGTGCCAGCAGCCAACCCCCCGGGACTACAAACACCGGGGAGCTGTTTTTT. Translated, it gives CASSQPPGTTNTGELFF. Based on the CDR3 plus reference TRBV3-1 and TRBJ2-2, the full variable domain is DTAVSQTPKYLVTQMGNDKSIKCEQNLGHDTMYWYKQDSKKFLKIMFSYNNKELIINETVPNRFSPKSPDKAHLNLHINSLELGDSAVYFCASSQPPGTTNTGELFFGEGSRLTVL.

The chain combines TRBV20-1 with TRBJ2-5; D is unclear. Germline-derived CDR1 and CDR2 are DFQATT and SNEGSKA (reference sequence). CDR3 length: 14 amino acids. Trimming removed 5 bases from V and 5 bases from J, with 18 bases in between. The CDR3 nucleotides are TGCAGTGCTCGCTGGACCCGAGAGGTGGAGACCCAGTACTTC. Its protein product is CSARWTREVETQYF.

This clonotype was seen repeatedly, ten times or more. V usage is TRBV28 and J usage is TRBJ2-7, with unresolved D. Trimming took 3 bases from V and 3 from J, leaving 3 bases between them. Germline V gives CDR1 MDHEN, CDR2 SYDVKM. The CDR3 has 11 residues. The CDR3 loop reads CASSLDYEQYF. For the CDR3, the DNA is TGTGCCAGCAGTTTGGACTACGAGCAGTACTTC.

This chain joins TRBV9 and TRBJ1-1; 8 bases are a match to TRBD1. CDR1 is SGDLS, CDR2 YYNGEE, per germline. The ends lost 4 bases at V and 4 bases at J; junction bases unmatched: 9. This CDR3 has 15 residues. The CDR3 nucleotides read TGTGCCAGCAGCAAAGACAGGGGATTGCGCACTGAAGCTTTCTTT. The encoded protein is CASSKDRGLRTEAFF.

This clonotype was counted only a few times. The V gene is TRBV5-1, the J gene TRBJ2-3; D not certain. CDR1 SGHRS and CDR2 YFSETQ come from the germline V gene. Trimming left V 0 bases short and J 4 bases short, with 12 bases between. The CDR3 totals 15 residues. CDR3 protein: CASSLGLVGADTQYF. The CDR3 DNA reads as TGCGCCAGCAGCTTGGGATTAGTCGGAGCAGATACGCAGTATTTT.

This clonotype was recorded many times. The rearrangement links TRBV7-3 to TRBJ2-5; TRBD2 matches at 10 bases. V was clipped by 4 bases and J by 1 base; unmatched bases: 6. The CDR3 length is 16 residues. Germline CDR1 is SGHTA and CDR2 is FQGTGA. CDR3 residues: CASSSVASGSQETQYF. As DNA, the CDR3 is TGTGCCAGCAGCTCAGTGGCTAGCGGGAGCCAAGAGACCCAGTACTTC.

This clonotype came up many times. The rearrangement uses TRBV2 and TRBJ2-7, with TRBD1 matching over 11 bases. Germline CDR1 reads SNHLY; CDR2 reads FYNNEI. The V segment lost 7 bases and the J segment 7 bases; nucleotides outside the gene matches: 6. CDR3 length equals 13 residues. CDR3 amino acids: CASTIGTGGEQYF. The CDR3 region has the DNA TGTGCCAGCACCATCGGGACAGGGGGAGAGCAGTACTTC.

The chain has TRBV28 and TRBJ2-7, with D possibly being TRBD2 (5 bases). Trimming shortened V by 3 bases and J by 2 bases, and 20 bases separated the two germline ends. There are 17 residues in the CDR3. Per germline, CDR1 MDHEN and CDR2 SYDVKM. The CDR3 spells CASSFTVRAGGPYEQYF. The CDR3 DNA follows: TGTGCCAGCAGTTTTACCGTGAGGGCTGGAGGCCCCTACGAGCAGTACTTC. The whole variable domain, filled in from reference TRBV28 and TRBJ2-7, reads DVKVTQSSRYLVKRTGEKVFLECVQDMDHENMFWYRQDPGLGLRLIYFSYDVKMKEKGDIPEGYSVSREKKERFSLILESASTNQTSMYLCASSFTVRAGGPYEQYFGPGTRLTVT.

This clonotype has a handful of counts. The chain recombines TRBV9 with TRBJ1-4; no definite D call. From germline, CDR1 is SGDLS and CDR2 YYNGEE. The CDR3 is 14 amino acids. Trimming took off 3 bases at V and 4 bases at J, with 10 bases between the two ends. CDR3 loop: CASSEASRNEKLFF. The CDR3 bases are TGTGCCAGCAGCGAGGCGAGCCGTAATGAAAAACTGTTTTTT.